The 25 T cell receptor beta chains below were found in one sample sequenced in a study of T cell changes during pregnancy in multiple sclerosis. Generated by immunoSEQ multiplex PCR, the TCRdb table keeps only in-frame clones and is missing some. Among nearly 50,000 clones, 94% were seen once, and the ten largest hold 0.47%. Sequences were derived from CD4+ T cells from peripheral blood mononuclear cells, sampled in the first trimester of pregnancy. The receptors derive from a female donor with multiple sclerosis, enrolled in a pregnancy study.

The V gene is TRBV5-6, the J gene TRBJ2-6; the D gene is possibly TRBD1 (6 bases). From germline, CDR1 is SGHDT and CDR2 YYEEEE. V gave up 4 bases and J gave up 0 bases, with 11 bases separating them. The CDR3 runs to 16 residues. CDR3 protein: CASSAAGVSGANVLTF. The CDR3 coding sequence is TGTGCCAGCAGCGCGGCAGGGGTCTCTGGGGCCAACGTCCTGACTTTC.

This rearrangement joins TRBV5-6 to TRBJ2-2; TRBD2 matches at 11 bases. Germline loops: CDR1 SGHDT, CDR2 YYEEEE. V trimming: 0 bases; J trimming: 4 bases; junction bases outside the gene matches: 5. The CDR3 is made up of 17 amino acids. The CDR3 reads CASSLGPSGGTTGELFF. The DNA of the CDR3 is TGTGCCAGCAGCTTGGGACCTAGCGGGGGGACCACCGGGGAGCTGTTTTTT.

The gene calls are TRBV19 and TRBJ2-3; 10 nucleotides align to TRBD2. Germline lookup yields CDR1 LNHDA and CDR2 SQIVND (reference sequence). This CDR3 comprises 15 residues. V shed 5 bases, J shed 0 bases, and the junction held 2 bases outside the gene matches. DNA for the CDR3: TGTGCCAGTAGTTCTAGCGGGAGTAGCACAGATACGCAGTATTTT. Protein: CASSSSGSSTDTQYF. Full variable domain (rest looked up from reference TRBV19 and TRBJ2-3): DGGITQSPKYLFRKEGQNVTLSCEQNLNHDAMYWYRQDPGQGLRLIYYSQIVNDFQKGDIAEGYSVSREKKESFPLTVTSAQKNPTAFYLCASSSSGSSTDTQYFGPGTRLTVL.

The V and J genes are TRBV7-6 and TRBJ1-6; D is perhaps TRBD1 (6 bases). The CDR3 is made up of 17 amino acids. The germline CDR1 and CDR2 sequences are SGHVS and FNYEAQ. V was shortened by 1 base and J by 2 bases, with 12 bases between the two germline ends. CDR3 sequence: CASSLDRDVTYNSPLHF. CDR3 in DNA: TGTGCCAGCAGCTTAGACAGGGACGTCACCTATAATTCACCCCTCCACTTT.

V and J are TRBV5-4 and TRBJ1-1, with a tentative D call TRBD1 (5 bases). The length of the CDR3 is 14 residues. Germline V gene data show CDR1 as SGHNT and CDR2 as YYREEE (reference sequence). V gave up 1 base and J gave up 4 bases, with 11 bases separating them. The CDR3 coding sequence is TGTGCCAGCAGCTTGAGGCAGGGCGGCACTGAAGCTTTCTTT. Translating gives CASSLRQGGTEAFF.

The chain carries TRBV6-5 and TRBJ2-5; 14 nucleotides agree with TRBD2. V gave up 10 bases and J gave up 9 bases; unmatched junction bases: 7. CDR1 and CDR2 (germline): MNHEY, SVGAGI. The CDR3 is 13 residues long. In DNA form, the CDR3 reads TGTGCCACCCGGACTAGCGGGGGGTCGGCCCAGTACTTC. The encoded protein is CATRTSGGSAQYF.

This sequence joins TRBV2 and TRBJ2-3; 11 positions match TRBD1. The CDR3 spans 14 residues. The junction had 6 bases not matched to a gene; V was cut back by 10 bases and J by 3 bases. CDR1 is SNHLY and CDR2 is FYNNEI in the germline V gene. This chain's CDR3 is CATGQGARTDTQYF. CDR3 nucleotides: TGTGCCACAGGACAGGGGGCTAGGACAGATACGCAGTATTTT.

The chain uses TRBV14 and TRBJ1-1, with D possibly matching TRBD1 (5 bases). CDR1 and CDR2 (germline): SGHDN, FVKESK. Deletions cut 1 base from V and 11 bases from J, with 17 bases between. This CDR3 is 14 amino acids long. CDR3: CASSQAGSPRRAFF. The CDR3 coding sequence is TGTGCCAGCAGCCAAGCAGGGTCTCCCCGCAGGGCTTTCTTT.

This chain uses TRBV21-1 with TRBJ1-1; the table's D call TRBD1 went unverified against the DNA. TRBV21-1 is a recognized pseudogene. The length of the CDR3 is 11 residues. CDR3 sequence: CARLYRVGAFF. CDR3 bases: TGTGCCAGGTTATACAGGGTAGGAGCTTTCTTT.

This chain joins TRBV7-5 and TRBJ1-6; the table gives TRBD1 as D, unverified against the DNA. TRBV7-5 is reported as a pseudogene. The CDR3 covers 16 residues. In DNA form, the CDR3 reads TGTGCCAGACGGCCTTTCGGGACACTCTATAATTCACCCCTCCACTTT. Translated, it gives CARRPFGTLYNSPLHF.

The chain has TRBV10-1 and TRBJ2-3, with D possibly TRBD2 on 6 matching bases. Germline assignment: CDR1 WNHNN and CDR2 SYGVQD (reference sequence). V shed 6 bases and J shed 7 bases, with 17 bases lying between them. The CDR3 contains 14 residues. The CDR3 is CASSRDSGLNTQYF. The CDR3 DNA sequence: TGCGCCAGCAGCCGGGACTCAGGATTGAATACGCAGTATTTT.

The rearrangement links TRBV18 to TRBJ2-7; D not resolved. Germline values: CDR1 KGHSH, CDR2 LQKENI. The CDR3 loop spans 13 amino acids. With 1 base removed from V and 4 bases from J, the gap between germline ends came to 8 bases. In DNA, the CDR3 is TGTGCCAGCTCACCACTTACAGCTTACGAGCAGTACTTC. The encoded protein is CASSPLTAYEQYF.

Written as DNA, the CDR3 is TGTGCCAGCAGCGTAGGCGGCGGAGCTAGCGGGGCAGTCACAGATACGCAGTATTTT. Protein product: CASSVGGGASGAVTDTQYF. The V and J genes are TRBV9 and TRBJ2-3; 9 bases match TRBD2. The V gene's germline CDR1 is SGDLS and CDR2 YYNGEE. The CDR3 contains 19 residues. J was trimmed by 2 bases and V by 0 bases; bases with no gene match: 13.

The rearrangement uses TRBV7-8 and TRBJ1-6; 9 bases match TRBD1. V was pared by 0 bases and J by 5 bases, with 5 bases of the junction left unmatched. This CDR3 region has 17 residues. Germline V gives CDR1 SGHVS, CDR2 FQNEAQ. This CDR3 is CASSLASGTGNNSPLHF. The CDR3 coding sequence is TGTGCCAGCAGCTTAGCTTCCGGGACAGGGAATAATTCACCCCTCCACTTT.

The chain couples TRBV14 to TRBJ2-7, with TRBD2 matching over 7 bases. Germline assignment: CDR1 SGHDN and CDR2 FVKESK. The CDR3 has 14 residues. V shed 0 bases, J shed 6 bases, and the junction held 5 bases outside the gene matches. Written as DNA, the CDR3 is TGTGCCAGCAGCCAAGATCGCGGGGGACGCGAGCAGTACTTC. Translation: CASSQDRGGREQYF.

This chain joins TRBV5-4 and TRBJ2-2, with TRBD2 matching 8 bases. The CDR3 has 16 residues. The V segment lost 5 bases and the J segment 0 bases; nucleotides outside the gene matches: 6. The V gene's germline CDR1 is SGHNT and CDR2 YYREEE (reference sequence). DNA of the CDR3: TGTGCCAGCAGGTTCCGGGGGGGTACGAACACCGGGGAGCTGTTTTTT. Translated: CASRFRGGTNTGELFF. Variable domain in full (rest from reference TRBV5-4 and TRBJ2-2): ETGVTQSPTHLIKTRGQQVTLRCSSQSGHNTVSWYQQALGQGPQFIFQYYREEENGRGNFPPRFSGLQFPNYSSELNVNALELDDSALYLCASRFRGGTNTGELFFGEGSRLTVL.

The J gene is TRBJ1-6, the V gene TRBV7-9, with TRBD1 as a possible D gene (6 bases). Germline lookup yields CDR1 SEHNR and CDR2 FQNEAQ (reference sequence). The CDR3 is made up of 14 amino acids. V was shortened by 5 bases and J by 10 bases, with 15 bases between the two germline ends. The CDR3: CASSPPVGGSPLHF. CDR3 sequence (DNA): TGTGCCAGCAGCCCCCCCGTTGGGGGCTCACCCCTCCACTTT.

This chain links TRBV5-1 with TRBJ1-2; 8 nucleotides align to TRBD1. After removal of 5 bases from V and 5 bases from J, the junction contained 14 bases not matched to a gene. This CDR3 comprises 16 residues. Germline assignment: CDR1 SGHRS and CDR2 YFSETQ. CDR3 bases: TGCGCCAGCAGTTCCGCTCTCCCGGGACAGGATTATGGCTACACCTTC. This encodes CASSSALPGQDYGYTF. The full variable domain, in which reference TRBV5-1 and TRBJ1-2 provide the parts outside the CDR3, is KAGVTQTPRYLIKTRGQQVTLSCSPISGHRSVSWYQQTPGQGLQFLFEYFSETQRNKGNFPGRFSGRQFSNSRSEMNVSTLELGDSALYLCASSSALPGQDYGYTFGSGTRLTVV.

The count of this clone is one. The chain is built from TRBV11-2 and TRBJ2-7; 10 bases are a match to TRBD2. With 6 bases clipped from V and 6 bases from J, the junction kept 5 bases outside the gene matches. This CDR3 region has 13 residues. The germline gives CDR1 SGHAT, CDR2 FQNNGV. DNA for the CDR3: TGTGCCAGCAGGAGCGGGGGGGCCAGCGAGCAGTACTTC. This encodes CASRSGGASEQYF.

The chain carries TRBV18 and TRBJ2-6; 8 bases match TRBD1. Germline V gives CDR1 KGHSH, CDR2 LQKENI. V gave up 3 bases and J gave up 4 bases; unmatched junction bases: 2. This CDR3 is built from 15 residues. For the CDR3, the DNA is TGTGCCAGCTCACCGACAGGGGCCGGGGCCAACGTCCTGACTTTC. It encodes CASSPTGAGANVLTF. Full variable domain (remainder filled in from reference TRBV18 and TRBJ2-6): NAGVMQNPRHLVRRRGQEARLRCSPMKGHSHVYWYRQLPEEGLKFMVYLQKENIIDESGMPKERFSAEFPKEGPSILRIQQVVRGDSAAYFCASSPTGAGANVLTFGAGSRLTVL.

The chain employs TRBV5-1 and TRBJ1-2, with D maybe TRBD1 (5 bases). Trimming left V 0 bases short and J 6 bases short, with 12 bases between. From germline, CDR1 is SGHRS and CDR2 YFSETQ. CDR3 length: 14 amino acids. The chain's CDR3 is CASSLALGEDGYTF. The CDR3 DNA reads TGCGCCAGCAGCTTGGCCCTGGGGGAGGATGGCTACACCTTC.

The chain employs TRBV6-1 and TRBJ2-1, with 7 nucleotides matching TRBD1. There are 11 residues in the CDR3. V gave up 7 bases and J gave up 11 bases; unmatched junction bases: 5. The germline gives CDR1 MNHNS, CDR2 SASEGT. In DNA, the CDR3 is TGTGCCAGCACCTCGGACAGGAAGCAGTTCTTC. Translation gives CASTSDRKQFF.

V usage is TRBV9 and J usage is TRBJ2-2; a possible D gene is TRBD2 (7 bases). V lost 5 bases to trimming and J lost 4 bases, with 18 bases between them. The CDR3 is made up of 16 amino acids. Germline V lookup: CDR1 SGDLS, CDR2 YYNGEE. The CDR3 DNA sequence: TGTGCCAGCAGGAGGGGGGGCGGTCGTAGCACCGGGGAGCTGTTTTTT. Its translation: CASRRGGGRSTGELFF.

The gene calls are TRBV4-1 and TRBJ2-1; D possibly corresponds to TRBD2 (6 bases). V lost 2 bases to trimming and J lost 12 bases, with 23 bases between them. The CDR3 is made up of 16 amino acids. Per germline, CDR1 MGHRA and CDR2 YSYEKL. The CDR3 loop reads CASSQQLSRGPTRQFF. The CDR3 DNA sequence: TGCGCCAGCAGCCAACAGCTGTCGCGGGGCCCGACTAGGCAGTTCTTC.

The chain employs TRBV6-5 and TRBJ2-2; weak D call: TRBD2 (5 bases). CDR3 length: 13 amino acids. V was cut by 7 bases and J by 6 bases, with 12 bases left in between. The germline gives CDR1 MNHEY, CDR2 SVGAGI. CDR3 sequence: CASTPVGAGELFF. DNA of the CDR3: TGTGCCAGCACCCCTGTCGGGGCCGGGGAGCTGTTTTTT.